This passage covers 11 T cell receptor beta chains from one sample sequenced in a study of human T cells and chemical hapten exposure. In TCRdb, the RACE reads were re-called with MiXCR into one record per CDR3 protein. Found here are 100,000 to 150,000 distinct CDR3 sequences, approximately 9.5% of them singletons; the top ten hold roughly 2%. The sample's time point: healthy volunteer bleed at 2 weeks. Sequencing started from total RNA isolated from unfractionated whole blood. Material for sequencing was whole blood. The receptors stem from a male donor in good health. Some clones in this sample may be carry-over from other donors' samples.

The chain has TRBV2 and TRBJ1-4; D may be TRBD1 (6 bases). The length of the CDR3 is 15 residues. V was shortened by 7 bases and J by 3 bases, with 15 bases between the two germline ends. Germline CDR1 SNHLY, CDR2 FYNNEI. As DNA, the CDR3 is TGTGCCAGCATCCGACCACAGGGCCCTAATGAAAAACTGTTTTTT. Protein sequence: CASIRPQGPNEKLFF.

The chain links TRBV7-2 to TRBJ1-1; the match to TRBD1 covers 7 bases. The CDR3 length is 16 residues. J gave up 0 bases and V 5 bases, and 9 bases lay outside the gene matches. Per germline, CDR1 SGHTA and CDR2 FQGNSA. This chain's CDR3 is CASSRGQYRLNTEAFF. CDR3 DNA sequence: TGTGCCAGCAGCCGGGGACAGTATAGATTGAACACTGAAGCTTTCTTT.

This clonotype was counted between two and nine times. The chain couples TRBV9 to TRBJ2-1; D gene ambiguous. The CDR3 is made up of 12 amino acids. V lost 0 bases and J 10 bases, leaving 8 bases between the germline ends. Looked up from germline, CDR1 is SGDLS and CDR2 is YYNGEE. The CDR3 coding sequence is TGTGCCAGCAGCGTAGTTGATCGAGAGCAGTTCTTC. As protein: CASSVVDREQFF.

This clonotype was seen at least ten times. CDR3 DNA sequence: TGTGCCAGCAGTGAAGGGACGGAGATCTCACCCCTCCACTTT. It encodes CASSEGTEISPLHF. The chain carries TRBV2 and TRBJ1-6; D is unresolved. V was shortened by 1 base and J by 10 bases, with 11 bases between the two germline ends. This CDR3 is built from 14 residues. Germline-derived CDR1 and CDR2 are SNHLY and FYNNEI.

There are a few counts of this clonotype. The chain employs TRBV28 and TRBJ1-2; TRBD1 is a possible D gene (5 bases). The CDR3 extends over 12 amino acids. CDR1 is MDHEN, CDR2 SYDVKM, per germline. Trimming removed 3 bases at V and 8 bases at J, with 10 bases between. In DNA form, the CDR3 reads TGTGCCAGCAGTTTGGCAGGGAAGGGCTACACCTTC. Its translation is CASSLAGKGYTF.

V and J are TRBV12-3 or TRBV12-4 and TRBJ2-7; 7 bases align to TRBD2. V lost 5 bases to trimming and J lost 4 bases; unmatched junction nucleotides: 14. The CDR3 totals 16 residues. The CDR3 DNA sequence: TGTGCCAGCAGTCCCCAAGGCGGCGGGAGAAGGTACGAGCAGTACTTC. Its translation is CASSPQGGGRRYEQYF.

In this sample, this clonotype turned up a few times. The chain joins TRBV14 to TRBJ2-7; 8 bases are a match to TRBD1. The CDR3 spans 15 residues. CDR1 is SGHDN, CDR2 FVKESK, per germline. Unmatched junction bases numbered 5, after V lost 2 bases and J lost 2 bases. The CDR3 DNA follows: TGTGCCAGCAGCCAAAGAGGACAGGGCACCTACGAGCAGTACTTC. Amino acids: CASSQRGQGTYEQYF.

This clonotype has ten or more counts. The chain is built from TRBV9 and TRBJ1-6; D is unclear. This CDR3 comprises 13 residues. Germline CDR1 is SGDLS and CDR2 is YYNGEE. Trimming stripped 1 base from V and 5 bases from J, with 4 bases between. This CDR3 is CASSVRDNSPLHF. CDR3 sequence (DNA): TGTGCCAGCAGCGTAAGGGATAATTCACCCCTCCACTTT.

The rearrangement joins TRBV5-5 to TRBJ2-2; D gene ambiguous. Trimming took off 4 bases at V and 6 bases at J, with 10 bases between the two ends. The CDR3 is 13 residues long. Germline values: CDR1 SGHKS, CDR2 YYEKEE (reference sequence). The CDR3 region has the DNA TGTGCCAGCAGCCCAGGATTTTCCGGGGAGCTGTTTTTT. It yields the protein CASSPGFSGELFF.

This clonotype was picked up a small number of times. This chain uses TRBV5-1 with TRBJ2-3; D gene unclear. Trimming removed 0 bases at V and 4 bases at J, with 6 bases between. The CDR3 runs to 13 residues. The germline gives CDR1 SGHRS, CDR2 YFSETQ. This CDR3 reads CASSLDLSDTQYF. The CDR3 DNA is TGCGCCAGCAGCTTGGACTTGTCAGATACGCAGTATTTT.

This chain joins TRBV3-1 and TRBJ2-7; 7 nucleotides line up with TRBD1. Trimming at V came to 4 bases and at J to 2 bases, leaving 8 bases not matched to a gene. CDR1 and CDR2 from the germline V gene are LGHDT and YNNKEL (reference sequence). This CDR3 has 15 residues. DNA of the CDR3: TGTGCCAGCAGCCTTCCCGGACAGGATGCCTACGAGCAGTACTTC. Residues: CASSLPGQDAYEQYF.